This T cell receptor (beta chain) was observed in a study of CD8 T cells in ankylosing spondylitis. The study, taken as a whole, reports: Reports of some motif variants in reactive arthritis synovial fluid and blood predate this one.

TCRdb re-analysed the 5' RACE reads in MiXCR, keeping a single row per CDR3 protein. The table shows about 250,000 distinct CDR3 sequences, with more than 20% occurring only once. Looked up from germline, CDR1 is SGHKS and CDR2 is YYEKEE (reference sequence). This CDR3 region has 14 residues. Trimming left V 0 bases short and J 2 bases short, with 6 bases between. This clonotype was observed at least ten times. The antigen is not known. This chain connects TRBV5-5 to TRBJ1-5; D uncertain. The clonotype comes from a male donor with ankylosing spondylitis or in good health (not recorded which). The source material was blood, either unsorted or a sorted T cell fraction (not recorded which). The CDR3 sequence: CASSLVGGNQPQHF. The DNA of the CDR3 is TGTGCCAGCAGCTTGGTTGGGGGCAATCAGCCCCAGCATTTT.